What follows are 32 T cell receptor beta chains derived from one specimen sequenced in a study of blood T cell repertoires in COVID-19. TCRdb keeps only in-frame clones here, not all; method: immunoSEQ multiplex PCR. The sample consists of 300,000 to 350,000 clones, roughly 91% of them appearing once. The sample consisted of PBMCs or T cells enriched from blood (not recorded which). The receptors were sampled from a young woman who had recovered from COVID-19.

The chain recombines TRBV18 with TRBJ1-3; D not certain. The CDR3 covers 15 residues. Germline V gene lookup returns CDR1 KGHSH and CDR2 LQKENI. V was shortened by 3 bases and J by 0 bases, with 9 bases between the two germline ends. This CDR3 is CASSPAVLSGNTIYF. DNA for the CDR3: TGTGCCAGCTCACCCGCAGTCCTCTCTGGAAACACCATATATTTT.

Comment on this clone: The sample holds other DNA sequences that translate to the same CDR3. The J gene is TRBJ2-6, the V gene TRBV10-2; D is perhaps TRBD1 (6 bases). The germline CDR1 and CDR2 sequences are WSHSY and SAAADI. CDR3 length equals 15 residues. V was trimmed by 7 bases and J by 3 bases, leaving 13 bases between them. As DNA, the CDR3 is TGCGCCAGCACCGGACAGTCTCTTGGGGCCAACGTCCTGACTTTC. Residues: CASTGQSLGANVLTF.

V and J are TRBV6-2 or TRBV6-3 and TRBJ1-5; D ambiguous. The length of the CDR3 is 19 residues. Germline V CDR1 and CDR2: MNHEY, SVGEGT. The V end lost 5 bases, the J end lost 2 bases, and 25 bases lay between the germline ends. CDR3 coding DNA: TGTGCCAGCAGTGTACCTAGTTTTTCCCTATTATTGGGCAATCAGCCCCAGCATTTT. This codes for CASSVPSFSLLLGNQPQHF.

The chain uses TRBV4-3 and TRBJ1-4, with D tentatively TRBD1 (6 bases). V was cut by 0 bases and J by 6 bases, with 14 bases left in between. The CDR3 runs 16 residues. The germline V gene has CDR1 LGHNA and CDR2 YSLEER. CDR3 region: CASSQDSVGADEKLFF. The CDR3 bases are TGCGCCAGCAGCCAAGATTCGGTGGGGGCCGATGAAAAACTGTTTTTT.

The V and J genes are TRBV11-2 and TRBJ2-4; tentative D call: TRBD2 (5 bases). Trimming took 1 base from V and 1 from J, leaving 14 bases between them. There are 17 residues in the CDR3. Germline V lookup: CDR1 SGHAT, CDR2 FQNNGV. The CDR3 spells CASSLVTGIGAKNIQYF. The CDR3, as DNA: TGTGCCAGCAGCTTAGTGACCGGGATTGGGGCCAAAAACATTCAGTACTTC.

This rearrangement joins TRBV6-1 to TRBJ1-4; a weak D match, TRBD1 (5 bases). The length of the CDR3 is 15 residues. CDR1 is MNHNS and CDR2 is SASEGT in the germline V gene. Trimming pared 2 bases from V and 7 bases from J, leaving 14 bases between. CDR3 in DNA: TGTGCCAGCAGTGAATTGGGGCGACGATTTGAAAAACTGTTTTTT. Its translation is CASSELGRRFEKLFF.

The rearrangement links TRBV4-2 to TRBJ2-2; no firm D call. With 0 bases removed from V and 4 bases from J, the gap between germline ends came to 9 bases. The CDR3 spans 15 residues. Per germline, CDR1 LGHNA and CDR2 YNFKEQ. CDR3 in DNA: TGTGCCAGCAGCCAAGATCTAGTGCCCACCGGGGAGCTGTTTTTT. It codes for CASSQDLVPTGELFF.

The chain joins TRBV10-1 to TRBJ2-3, with 11 positions matching TRBD2. Germline trimming cut 5 bases from V and 3 bases from J; bases unmatched to any gene: 7. The germline CDR1 and CDR2 sequences are WNHNN and SYGVQD (reference sequence). The CDR3 is 16 amino acids. CDR3 sequence reads: CASSQLAGDGTDTQYF. The CDR3 DNA reads as TGCGCCAGCAGTCAACTAGCGGGAGACGGTACAGATACGCAGTATTTT.

The chain carries TRBV18 and TRBJ1-6; D gene unclear. Between the trimmed V and J ends, which lost 2 bases and 3 bases, there was a span of 8 bases. CDR1 and CDR2 from the germline V gene are KGHSH and LQKENI. The CDR3 extends over 15 amino acids. This chain's CDR3 is CASSPREIYNSPLHF. The DNA of the CDR3 is TGTGCCAGCTCACCAAGGGAGATCTATAATTCACCCCTCCACTTT.

The V gene is TRBV19, the J gene TRBJ2-7; a possible D gene is TRBD2 (6 bases). There are 13 residues in the CDR3. From germline, CDR1 is LNHDA and CDR2 SQIVND (reference sequence). Deletions cut 6 bases from V and 5 bases from J, with 14 bases between. The CDR3 protein is CASRPAGGDEQYF. Here the CDR3 DNA reads TGTGCCAGTAGGCCTGCAGGCGGGGACGAGCAGTACTTC.

This rearrangement joins TRBV7-9 to TRBJ1-5; TRBD1 might be the D (5 bases). Trimming removed 5 bases from V and 4 bases from J, with 18 bases in between. The CDR3 covers 16 residues. Looked up from germline, CDR1 is SEHNR and CDR2 is FQNEAQ (reference sequence). Here the CDR3 reads CASSPIGVGSNQPQHF. The CDR3 DNA reads as TGTGCCAGCAGCCCTATAGGGGTCGGTTCTAATCAGCCCCAGCATTTT.

The V and J genes are TRBV5-1 and TRBJ1-2, with 8 bases that match TRBD1. Losses at the gene ends were 0 bases for V and 7 bases for J; bases not matched to a gene: 8. Germline CDR1 SGHRS, CDR2 YFSETQ. The CDR3 loop spans 15 amino acids. Written as DNA, the CDR3 is TGCGCCAGCAGCTTGGCCCTTCAGGGGGCTGGTGGCTACACCTTC. Protein: CASSLALQGAGGYTF.

The rearrangement joins TRBV7-3 to TRBJ2-3; 11 bases fit TRBD2. This CDR3 comprises 19 residues. Per germline, CDR1 SGHTA and CDR2 FQGTGA. Germline trimming cut 7 bases from V and 4 bases from J; bases unmatched to any gene: 19. The CDR3 DNA sequence: TGTGCCAGCACCACCTTCGGGACTAGCGGCCTATCAGAACCAGATACGCAGTATTTT. Protein: CASTTFGTSGLSEPDTQYF.

The chain has TRBV10-3 and TRBJ2-5, with D possibly TRBD2 on 5 matching bases. This CDR3 has 13 residues. Germline V lookup: CDR1 ENHRY, CDR2 SYGVKD. The germline V and J ends were trimmed by 4 bases and 5 bases, with 11 bases remaining between them. The DNA of the CDR3 is TGTGCCATCAGTGCCCAGAGGGAGGAGACCCAGTACTTC. It yields the protein CAISAQREETQYF.

The chain recombines TRBV28 with TRBJ2-7; a weak D match, TRBD1 (5 bases). Germline CDR1 and CDR2: MDHEN and SYDVKM. Trimming removed 4 bases from V and 0 bases from J, with 16 bases in between. CDR3 size: 16 residues. CDR3 protein: CASSSQGGADSYEQYF. The CDR3 DNA reads TGTGCCAGCAGTTCCCAGGGTGGGGCAGACTCCTACGAGCAGTACTTC.

This clone showed up just once. V and J are TRBV18 and TRBJ2-7; the match to TRBD1 covers 7 bases. Germline V lookup: CDR1 KGHSH, CDR2 LQKENI. After removal of 3 bases from V and 0 bases from J, the junction contained 2 bases not matched to a gene. The CDR3 sequence is 14 residues long. The CDR3 bases are TGTGCCAGCTCACCCCGACAGGGCTCCTACGAGCAGTACTTC. Amino acids: CASSPRQGSYEQYF.

The V and J genes are TRBV21-1 and TRBJ1-1; the table's D call TRBD1 went unverified against the DNA. TRBV21-1 is flagged as a pseudogene. The CDR3 has 14 residues. This CDR3 reads CASSNGQFNTEAFF. For the CDR3, the DNA is TGTGCCAGCAGCAATGGTCAGTTTAACACTGAAGCTTTCTTT.

This sequence joins TRBV28 and TRBJ2-5; 7 bases map to TRBD2. The CDR3 is 15 residues long. Germline CDR1 reads MDHEN; CDR2 reads SYDVKM. Trimming at V came to 1 base and at J to 6 bases, leaving 8 bases not matched to a gene. CDR3 in DNA: TGTGCCAGCAGTTTATTTGGCGGGAGCGGGAAGACCCAGTACTTC. Its translation: CASSLFGGSGKTQYF.

Notes on this clone: Other DNA sequences in the same sample also yield this CDR3. The chain uses TRBV18 and TRBJ2-7; 15 nucleotides agree with TRBD2. The CDR3 has 15 residues. Trimming removed 0 bases from V and 6 bases from J; junction bases left unmatched: 0. Germline CDR1 KGHSH, CDR2 LQKENI. The DNA for the CDR3 is TGTGCCAGCTCACCACCGGGACTAGCGGGAGGCGAGCAGTACTTC. This sequence encodes CASSPPGLAGGEQYF.

The rearrangement uses TRBV13 and TRBJ2-1; 10 nucleotides line up with TRBD2. This CDR3 spans 14 amino acids. The V segment lost 5 bases and the J segment 6 bases; nucleotides outside the gene matches: 4. CDR1 and CDR2 from the germline V gene are PRHDT and FYEKMQ (reference sequence). The CDR3 coding sequence is TGTGCCAGCAGCACTAGCGGGACCTCCAATGAGCAGTTCTTC. It yields the protein CASSTSGTSNEQFF.

The V gene is TRBV24-1, the J gene TRBJ1-2; D gene uncertain. Trimming took off 2 bases at V and 13 bases at J, with 13 bases between the two ends. There are 12 residues in the CDR3. Per germline, CDR1 KGHDR and CDR2 SFDVKD. The CDR3 DNA follows: TGTGCCACCAGTGATTCCCACCGGGGAGTCACCTTC. Translating it yields CATSDSHRGVTF.

The chain recombines TRBV20-1 with TRBJ2-1; 8 nucleotides line up with TRBD2. The CDR3 runs 15 residues. The V gene's germline CDR1 is DFQATT and CDR2 SNEGSKA (reference sequence). V lost 3 bases, J lost 5 bases, and 9 bases stayed unmatched. The CDR3 DNA is TGCAGTGCTAGTTTGCCCGGACTAGCTAACAATGAGCAGTTCTTC. Amino acid sequence: CSASLPGLANNEQFF.

The J gene is TRBJ2-7, the V gene TRBV5-6; 8 positions match TRBD1. Germline V CDR1 and CDR2: SGHDT, YYEEEE. The CDR3 totals 16 residues. J gave up 3 bases and V 3 bases, and 11 bases lay outside the gene matches. This CDR3 is CASSYGYGQGGYEQYF. CDR3 in DNA: TGTGCCAGCAGCTACGGATACGGACAGGGAGGCTACGAGCAGTACTTC.

This chain uses TRBV5-6 with TRBJ2-1; a weak D match, TRBD2 (5 bases). Trimming took 2 bases from V and 6 from J, leaving 18 bases between them. The CDR3 runs to 16 residues. The germline V gene has CDR1 SGHDT and CDR2 YYEEEE. CDR3 protein: CASSFGLGHAGNEQFF. The CDR3 region has the DNA TGTGCCAGCAGCTTCGGGCTGGGCCACGCGGGCAATGAGCAGTTCTTC. Using reference TRBV5-6 and TRBJ2-1 for the parts outside the CDR3, the full variable domain is DAGVTQSPTHLIKTRGQQVTLRCSPKSGHDTVSWYQQALGQGPQFIFQYYEEEERQRGNFPDRFSGHQFPNYSSELNVNALLLGDSALYLCASSFGLGHAGNEQFFGPGTRLTVL.

This chain joins TRBV18 and TRBJ2-2; 7 positions agree with TRBD1. Germline CDR1 KGHSH, CDR2 LQKENI. The CDR3 has 13 residues. The ends lost 4 bases at V and 6 bases at J; junction bases unmatched: 2. The DNA of the CDR3 is TGTGCCAGCTCACAGGGGGCTGCCGGGGAGCTGTTTTTT. It yields the protein CASSQGAAGELFF. The whole variable domain, filled in from reference TRBV18 and TRBJ2-2, reads NAGVMQNPRHLVRRRGQEARLRCSPMKGHSHVYWYRQLPEEGLKFMVYLQKENIIDESGMPKERFSAEFPKEGPSILRIQQVVRGDSAAYFCASSQGAAGELFFGEGSRLTVL.

The gene calls are TRBV18 and TRBJ2-7; TRBD2 agrees at 9 bases. The ends lost 4 bases at V and 6 bases at J; junction bases unmatched: 7. This CDR3 spans 14 amino acids. Germline CDR1 KGHSH, CDR2 LQKENI. The CDR3 region has the DNA TGTGCCAGCTCACGCACCGGGACTAGCTTCGAGCAGTACTTC. It specifies CASSRTGTSFEQYF.

The genes are TRBV5-1 and TRBJ1-5, with TRBD1 as a possible D gene (5 bases). The CDR3 totals 13 residues. Germline CDR1 SGHRS, CDR2 YFSETQ. V lost 0 bases and J lost 6, with 7 bases in between. In DNA form, the CDR3 reads TGCGCCAGCAGCTTGGGGGGCCCTCAGCCCCAGCATTTT. Translated: CASSLGGPQPQHF. Drawing the rest from reference TRBV5-1 and TRBJ1-5, the complete variable domain is KAGVTQTPRYLIKTRGQQVTLSCSPISGHRSVSWYQQTPGQGLQFLFEYFSETQRNKGNFPGRFSGRQFSNSRSEMNVSTLELGDSALYLCASSLGGPQPQHFGDGTRLSIL.

The chain joins TRBV5-4 to TRBJ2-5, with 9 bases fitting TRBD2. This CDR3 region has 15 residues. Germline V CDR1 and CDR2: SGHNT, YYREEE (reference sequence). V lost 0 bases, J lost 5 bases, and 5 bases stayed unmatched. The CDR3 spells CASSLGGTSRETQYF. The CDR3 bases are TGTGCCAGCAGCTTGGGGGGGACTAGCCGGGAGACCCAGTACTTC.

The rearrangement links TRBV6-5 to TRBJ2-1, with 11 nucleotides matching TRBD2. Germline-derived CDR1 and CDR2 are MNHEY and SVGAGI. Trimming took 4 bases from V and 10 from J; bases not matched to a gene: 6. This CDR3 contains 14 residues. The CDR3 protein is CASSSTTSGIEQFF. Here the CDR3 DNA reads TGTGCCAGCAGTTCCACGACTAGCGGGATAGAGCAGTTCTTC.

This clone was recorded once. The rearrangement links TRBV29-1 to TRBJ2-3; possible D gene TRBD2, 6 bases. Germline V gene data show CDR1 as SQVTM and CDR2 as ANQGSEA. V was trimmed by 5 bases and J by 6 bases, leaving 15 bases between them. The CDR3 has 13 residues. The CDR3 coding sequence is TGCAGCGTTTACAGCCCGGGACTTGATACGCAGTATTTT. Protein: CSVYSPGLDTQYF.

This CDR3 is CASSFREDYEQYF. The CDR3 region has the DNA TGTGCCAGCTCATTCAGGGAGGACTACGAGCAGTACTTC. The chain recombines TRBV18 with TRBJ2-7; perhaps TRBD2 as D (6 bases). Germline values: CDR1 KGHSH, CDR2 LQKENI. Between the trimmed V and J ends, which lost 5 bases and 3 bases, there was a span of 11 bases. The length of the CDR3 is 13 residues.

V is TRBV2 and J is TRBJ1-5; D might be TRBD1 (5 bases). The germline CDR1 and CDR2 sequences are SNHLY and FYNNEI. The germline V and J ends were trimmed by 4 bases and 5 bases, with 9 bases remaining between them. The length of the CDR3 is 13 residues. This CDR3 is CASSVGRDQPQHF. CDR3 DNA sequence: TGTGCCAGCAGTGTCGGCAGGGATCAGCCCCAGCATTTT. Looking up the rest from reference TRBV2 and TRBJ1-5 gives the full variable domain: EPEVTQTPSHQVTQMGQEVILRCVPISNHLYFYWYRQILGQKVEFLVSFYNNEISEKSEIFDDQFSVERPDGSNFTLKIRSTKLEDSAMYFCASSVGRDQPQHFGDGTRLSIL.